This TCR beta chain appears in the sequencing data of a study of blood T cells in healthy people across ages. Study-wide results and caveats: With naive T cell percentage, TCR beta diversity showed a strong correlation.

Russia was home to the donors, healthy Caucasian individuals aged about 6 to 90. This clonotype has just a few counts. No antigen is known for it. Trimming shortened V by 7 bases and J by 1 base, and 16 bases separated the two germline ends. Per the germline V gene, CDR1 is MDHEN and CDR2 is SYDVKM. CDR3 length: 15 amino acids. A second PCR of 7 to 11 cycles used a sample-barcoded 5' primer and a J-beta primer mix. TCRdb called the 5' RACE reads again in MiXCR, with one record for every CDR3 protein. The sample contains roughly 1 million distinct CDR3 sequences, approximately 26% of which appear only once. These records were also assigned to another study, of T cells of mothers and their children. Per that study: The people who donated were a few healthy Caucasian mothers and their six children. Primer M1S, used in the second PCR, introduced sample barcodes and 2-4 random nucleotides.

The clonotype originates from a girl aged 2 to 9 in good health. The sequencing sample was made of blood. This rearrangement joins TRBV28 to TRBJ2-5, with D possibly matching TRBD1 (6 bases). CDR3 bases: TGTGCCAGCACCAACCCAGGGGAGCGCCAAGAGACCCAGTACTTC. Its translation is CASTNPGERQETQYF.